One T cell receptor (beta chain) is described in this entry. This clonotype has more than one count but fewer than ten. What antigen it recognizes has not been identified. Per-base quality was not reported, and no clone a single base away is much larger than it. Ficoll-Paque density gradient centrifugation was the method used to isolate PBMCs. The data were obtained in a study of T-cell memory formation after mild COVID-19 (dated by TCRdb to the early 2020s). For the study in its entirety: TCR sequence clusters from the two donors were largely donor specific. T-cell clones expanding and contracting after mild COVID-19 in two donors were tracked by longitudinal TCRalpha and TCRbeta repertoire sequencing. The cohort comprised two young, previously healthy adult volunteers, one female and one male. Study-wide findings and limitations: Clones contracting from day 15 to 85 had balanced CD4/CD8 phenotypes, while a second wave expanding from day 15 to 37 was biased towards CD4+. SARS-CoV-2 specificity was not confirmed for the second-wave clones peaking on day 37. Some responding clones were found in pre-infection memory, which suggests that pre-existing cross-reactive memory T cells took part in the SARS-CoV-2 response. Contracting CD4+ clones were located mainly in the CM and EM memory subsets, whereas CD8+ clones were found to be enriched in EMRA. The study included only a couple of mild cases, and larger cohorts that include severe cases with pre-infection samples were judged to be necessary.

Reads for this sample came from an Illumina NovaSeq 6000. TCRalpha and TCRbeta cDNA libraries were constructed by 5'RACE with constant-segment primers, with sample barcodes and unique molecular identifiers being introduced. Trizol reagent was used to extract RNA from every sample. Library amplification was performed in two PCR steps, and a second sample barcode and Illumina TruSeq adapters were introduced in the second step. Libraries were sequenced on an Illumina NovaSeq with 2 x 150 bp paired-end reads. Per the original workflow: Reads were demultiplexed and collapsed into UMI-guided consensus sequences with migec v1.2.7. Using mixcr v2.1.11, the UMI consensuses were aligned to TRA and TRB V and J templates and assembled into clonotypes. Clonotypes were classified as expanded or contracted when called significant by both edgeR and NoisET, with noise models trained on biological replicates. For edgeR calls, a false discovery rate-adjusted p below 0.01 and a log2 fold-change threshold of 1 were applied. As an exploratory analysis of dynamics, PCA with hierarchical clustering was applied to max-normalized trajectories of the 1000 most abundant clonotypes. Each responding clone was given a CD4 or CD8 phenotype based on the CD4+ and CD8+ repertoires, which had been sequenced separately. TCRdb reanalyzed the raw reads on its own, using fastp at Q25 for trimming and MiXCR for clone calling, and kept in-frame beta chains. Rows merge per CDR3 protein into single entries with the most common DNA and genes. TCRdb's processing, not the authors', yielded these V and J calls. The sample table holds about 110,000 distinct CDR3 sequences, of which roughly a sixth were seen once. Around 5.1% of the sample rests with the top ten.

The sequenced sample consisted of PBMCs or a T cell subset sorted from them (not recorded which). The sequence derives from a man between 18 and 35 years old who had mild COVID-19 (a few samples of this study predate the infection). The sample titles of this study are shuffled in the database, so cell type and time point are left out; the donor was told from shared clones.

The CDR3 corresponds to CASSFPLAGTGELFF. The DNA sequence reads TGTGCCAGCAGCTTTCCACTAGCGGGCACCGGGGAGCTGTTTTTT. This chain is built from TRBV7-8 and TRBJ2-2; 9 nucleotides in the junction match TRBD2. The CDR3, cysteine through phenylalanine, is 15 amino acids long. Only the CDR3 portion is preserved as DNA: 45 bases, with reading frame beginning at the first base. CDR1 and CDR2, looked up from the germline V gene, are SGHVS and FQNEAQ. The junction shows trimming of 3 bases on V and 4 bases on J, and the gene matches do not reach 3 bases of it.